The 28 T cell receptor beta chains reported below all come from one sample, sequenced in a study of blood T cell repertoires in COVID-19. Assay: immunoSEQ multiplex PCR; the TCRdb copy retains only in-frame clones and omits some. Here the sample spans some 220,000 clones, roughly 91% being singletons. The sequencing input was peripheral blood. The receptor set was obtained from a man aged 25-40 years with COVID-19, enrolled during active disease.

The chain uses TRBV7-3 and TRBJ2-7, with D possibly being TRBD1 (6 bases). V was pared by 4 bases and J by 10 bases, with 17 bases between. The CDR3 contains 13 residues. Germline CDR1 reads SGHTA; CDR2 reads FQGTGA. DNA for the CDR3: TGTGCCAGCAGCTCTGCGATCGGACAGATACAGTACTTC. Amino acid sequence: CASSSAIGQIQYF. The full variable domain, its missing parts supplied by reference TRBV7-3 and TRBJ2-7, is GAGVSQTPSNKVTEKGKYVELRCDPISGHTALYWYRQSLGQGPEFLIYFQGTGAADDSGLPNDRFFAVRPEGSVSTLKIQRTERGDSAVYLCASSSAIGQIQYFGPGTRLTVT.

The gene calls are TRBV24-1 and TRBJ2-2; 9 nucleotides match TRBD1. J gave up 1 base and V 3 bases, and 2 bases lay outside the gene matches. The length of the CDR3 is 16 residues. From germline, CDR1 is KGHDR and CDR2 SFDVKD. CDR3 DNA: TGTGCCACCAGTGATACGGGACAGGGGAACACCGGGGAGCTGTTTTTT. Translation gives CATSDTGQGNTGELFF.

This chain joins TRBV6-2 or TRBV6-3 and TRBJ1-5; D may be TRBD1 (5 bases). This CDR3 spans 15 amino acids. From germline, CDR1 is MNHEY and CDR2 SVGEGT. Between the trimmed V and J ends, which lost 2 bases and 0 bases, there was a span of 8 bases. The CDR3 loop reads CASSYGGYSNQPQHF. CDR3 in DNA: TGTGCCAGCAGTTACGGGGGGTATAGCAATCAGCCCCAGCATTTT.

The J gene is TRBJ2-7, the V gene TRBV7-3; 12 bases align to TRBD1. Germline CDR1 is SGHTA and CDR2 is FQGTGA. This CDR3 has 15 amino acids. The V segment lost 3 bases and the J segment 5 bases; nucleotides outside the gene matches: 5. For the CDR3, the DNA is TGTGCCAGCAGCTTCTTGGGACAGGGGGCCCACGAGCAGTACTTC. Its protein product is CASSFLGQGAHEQYF.

The chain carries TRBV9 and TRBJ1-2, with 9 bases lining up with TRBD1. This CDR3 has 14 amino acids. Per the germline V gene, CDR1 is SGDLS and CDR2 is YYNGEE. J gave up 10 bases and V 1 base, and 8 bases lay outside the gene matches. This CDR3 is CASSVSGTGRSYTF. DNA for the CDR3: TGTGCCAGCAGCGTATCCGGGACAGGGCGGTCCTACACCTTC.

This chain joins TRBV7-3 and TRBJ1-1; D is possibly TRBD1 (6 bases). This CDR3 has 15 amino acids. V lost 6 bases to trimming and J lost 1 base, with 15 bases between them. The germline CDR1 and CDR2 sequences are SGHTA and FQGTGA. Here the CDR3 DNA reads TGTGCCAGCAGGTCTTCAGGGGAGGGGAACACTGAAGCTTTCTTT. It is translated as CASRSSGEGNTEAFF. Based on the CDR3 plus reference TRBV7-3 and TRBJ1-1, the full variable domain is GAGVSQTPSNKVTEKGKYVELRCDPISGHTALYWYRQSLGQGPEFLIYFQGTGAADDSGLPNDRFFAVRPEGSVSTLKIQRTERGDSAVYLCASRSSGEGNTEAFFGQGTRLTVV.

The chain carries TRBV28 and TRBJ1-5; a weak D match, TRBD1 (6 bases). The CDR3 has 14 residues. CDR1 is MDHEN and CDR2 is SYDVKM in the germline V gene. Trimming removed 6 bases from V and 4 bases from J, with 13 bases in between. CDR3 residues: CASSRQVGNQPQHF. The CDR3 nucleotides are TGTGCCAGCAGCAGACAGGTCGGGAATCAGCCCCAGCATTTT.

The J gene is TRBJ2-3, the V gene TRBV24-1; 7 bases fit TRBD1. The CDR3 is 15 residues long. After removal of 7 bases from V and 1 base from J, the junction contained 7 bases not matched to a gene. From germline, CDR1 is KGHDR and CDR2 SFDVKD. CDR3 DNA: TGTGCCACCAGCCTTGGACAGGCCGGCACAGATACGCAGTATTTT. It is translated as CATSLGQAGTDTQYF.

CDR3 bases: TGTGCCAGCAGCCGGCTAGGGGGCGGCTCTGGAAACACCATATATTTT. Its translation is CASSRLGGGSGNTIYF. The genes are TRBV5-4 and TRBJ1-3; TRBD1 aligns across 7 bases. The CDR3 runs 16 residues. V gave up 4 bases and J gave up 0 bases; unmatched junction bases: 7. The germline V gene encodes CDR1 SGHNT and CDR2 YYREEE (reference sequence).

V is TRBV27 and J is TRBJ1-6; weak D call: TRBD1 (6 bases). From germline, CDR1 is MNHEY and CDR2 SMNVEV (reference sequence). The CDR3 runs to 15 residues. Trimming removed 6 bases at V and 5 bases at J, with 14 bases between. CDR3 DNA: TGTGCCAGCAGGGGGGCAGGGACTAATAATTCACCCCTCCACTTT. It encodes CASRGAGTNNSPLHF.

The chain combines TRBV7-9 with TRBJ1-2; no definite D call. The V and J ends lost 11 bases and 2 bases respectively, with 18 bases between them. Per the germline V gene, CDR1 is SEHNR and CDR2 is FQNEAQ (reference sequence). The CDR3 is 14 residues long. The CDR3 loop is CAGSEAHPNYGYTF. Here the CDR3 DNA reads TGTGCCGGAAGCGAAGCCCATCCGAACTATGGCTACACCTTC.

This clone was seen just once. The chain has TRBV2 and TRBJ1-5, with TRBD1 matching 8 bases. V lost 5 bases to trimming and J lost 5 bases; unmatched junction nucleotides: 5. The CDR3 extends over 14 amino acids. Germline V gives CDR1 SNHLY, CDR2 FYNNEI. The CDR3 DNA reads TGTGCCAGCAGTTCCCAGGGGGCATATCAGCCCCAGCATTTT. It is translated as CASSSQGAYQPQHF.

This chain connects TRBV6-1 to TRBJ2-1, with TRBD2 identical over 9 bases. V gave up 1 base and J gave up 10 bases; unmatched junction bases: 11. The CDR3 is 16 residues long. The germline V gene encodes CDR1 MNHNS and CDR2 SASEGT. This chain's CDR3 is CASSEGASGAMLEQFF. CDR3 bases: TGTGCCAGCAGTGAAGGGGCTAGCGGGGCGATGTTGGAGCAGTTCTTC.

The V gene is TRBV7-2, the J gene TRBJ1-6, with TRBD1 matching over 7 bases. CDR3 length: 17 amino acids. Germline V lookup: CDR1 SGHTA, CDR2 FQGNSA. J gave up 1 base and V 5 bases, and 8 bases lay outside the gene matches. The CDR3 protein is CASSPQAQGSYNSPLHF. CDR3 DNA: TGTGCCAGCAGCCCCCAGGCACAGGGGTCCTATAATTCACCCCTCCACTTT.

This rearrangement joins TRBV6-5 to TRBJ1-1; TRBD1 agrees at 8 bases. The CDR3 sequence is 14 residues long. J was trimmed by 0 bases and V by 6 bases; bases with no gene match: 3. Germline assignment: CDR1 MNHEY and CDR2 SVGAGI. The CDR3 loop reads CASRDRAMNTEAFF. CDR3 nucleotide sequence: TGTGCCAGCAGGGACAGGGCCATGAACACTGAAGCTTTCTTT.

This chain's CDR3 is CAISDGTASEAFF. The DNA of the CDR3 is TGTGCCATCAGTGACGGGACAGCAAGTGAAGCTTTCTTT. The chain has TRBV10-3 and TRBJ1-1, with 7 bases that match TRBD1. V gave up 3 bases and J gave up 7 bases; unmatched junction bases: 5. The CDR3 is 13 residues long. Germline loops: CDR1 ENHRY, CDR2 SYGVKD.

This clone has just one count. The chain couples TRBV5-1 to TRBJ1-3; 7 nucleotides agree with TRBD1. There are 15 residues in the CDR3. V was pared by 2 bases and J by 0 bases, with 2 bases of the junction left unmatched. CDR1 and CDR2 from the germline V gene are SGHRS and YFSETQ. The CDR3 bases are TGCGCCAGCAGCTTAGACAGGGTCTCTGGAAACACCATATATTTT. This gives the protein CASSLDRVSGNTIYF. Full variable domain (remainder filled in from reference TRBV5-1 and TRBJ1-3): KAGVTQTPRYLIKTRGQQVTLSCSPISGHRSVSWYQQTPGQGLQFLFEYFSETQRNKGNFPGRFSGRQFSNSRSEMNVSTLELGDSALYLCASSLDRVSGNTIYFGEGSWLTVV.

V usage is TRBV4-1 and J usage is TRBJ1-2; 7 nucleotides match TRBD1. CDR1 and CDR2 (germline): MGHRA, YSYEKL. The CDR3 is 15 amino acids. With 3 bases clipped from V and 2 bases from J, the junction kept 6 bases outside the gene matches. The CDR3 nucleotides are TGCGCCAGCAGCCAGCCGGGACAGAAAAACTATGGCTACACCTTC. Translation gives CASSQPGQKNYGYTF.

The rearrangement uses TRBV6-5 and TRBJ2-3, with D maybe TRBD1 (5 bases). Per germline, CDR1 MNHEY and CDR2 SVGAGI. V gave up 0 bases and J gave up 4 bases, with 11 bases separating them. This CDR3 is built from 15 residues. The CDR3 reads CASSYSRRGADTQYF. Written as DNA, the CDR3 is TGTGCCAGCAGTTACTCGAGAAGGGGTGCAGATACGCAGTATTTT.

This chain uses TRBV4-1 with TRBJ1-5, with no clear D. The V end was cut by 0 bases, the J end by 3 bases, with 12 bases between. Germline lookup yields CDR1 MGHRA and CDR2 YSYEKL. CDR3 length: 16 amino acids. CDR3 bases: TGCGCCAGCAGCCAAGATATTTTACAGTCCAATCAGCCCCAGCATTTT. This codes for CASSQDILQSNQPQHF.

This chain connects TRBV5-1 to TRBJ2-2, with 10 positions matching TRBD1. The CDR3 is made up of 16 amino acids. Germline trimming cut 6 bases from V and 3 bases from J; bases unmatched to any gene: 8. Per the germline V gene, CDR1 is SGHRS and CDR2 is YFSETQ. The CDR3 loop reads CASNAGTGVDTGELFF. Written as DNA, the CDR3 is TGCGCCAGCAATGCCGGGACAGGGGTGGACACCGGGGAGCTGTTTTTT.

The V and J genes are TRBV16 and TRBJ1-1; 8 bases align to TRBD1. CDR1 KGHSY and CDR2 FQNENV come from the germline V gene. This CDR3 has 14 residues. The V segment lost 7 bases and the J segment 4 bases; nucleotides outside the gene matches: 8. CDR3 protein: CASNTKTGGTEAFF. CDR3 in DNA: TGTGCCAGCAACACTAAAACAGGGGGCACTGAAGCTTTCTTT.

The V gene is TRBV2, the J gene TRBJ1-5, with D possibly TRBD1 on 5 matching bases. Trimming stripped 2 bases from V and 6 bases from J, with 11 bases between. The CDR3 runs 14 residues. Germline CDR1 is SNHLY and CDR2 is FYNNEI. The CDR3 sequence is CASSESGRGQPQHF. The CDR3 coding sequence is TGTGCCAGCAGTGAAAGCGGGAGGGGTCAGCCCCAGCATTTT.

This chain joins TRBV27 and TRBJ1-2, with a possible D match to TRBD1 (5 bases). The CDR3 extends over 14 amino acids. Germline CDR1 is MNHEY and CDR2 is SMNVEV (reference sequence). The ends were cut back, 2 bases at V and 5 bases at J, with 12 bases in the middle. CDR3 sequence (DNA): TGTGCCAGCAGTTTAAAGGCCCAGGGTTATGGCTACACCTTC. Protein product: CASSLKAQGYGYTF.

The chain is built from TRBV6-5 and TRBJ2-7, with a tentative D call TRBD1 (6 bases). The germline gives CDR1 MNHEY, CDR2 SVGAGI. The length of the CDR3 is 16 residues. V gave up 0 bases and J gave up 4 bases, with 16 bases separating them. The CDR3 DNA sequence: TGTGCCAGCAGTTACTCGAAAGGGGGACCCCTTTACGAGCAGTACTTC. This codes for CASSYSKGGPLYEQYF.

J is TRBJ2-1 and V is TRBV30; TRBD2 matches 7 bases. V gave up 4 bases and J gave up 8 bases; unmatched junction bases: 11. The CDR3 sequence is 14 residues long. Looked up from germline, CDR1 is GTSNPN and CDR2 is SVGIG (reference sequence). In DNA form, the CDR3 reads TGTGCCTGGATACCCCGTCGGGGGGTCGATGAGCAGTTCTTC. Amino acid sequence: CAWIPRRGVDEQFF.

This sequence joins TRBV5-1 and TRBJ2-1; 10 positions match TRBD1. The V and J ends lost 2 bases and 0 bases, in that order; junction bases with no gene match: 5. The CDR3 runs to 17 residues. Germline V CDR1 and CDR2: SGHRS, YFSETQ. The CDR3 DNA sequence: TGCGCCAGCAGCTTACGACGGACAGGGGGCTCCTACAATGAGCAGTTCTTC. This encodes CASSLRRTGGSYNEQFF.

The chain has TRBV3-1 (or the pseudogene TRBV3-2) and TRBJ2-7; TRBD1 aligns across 7 bases. Germline assignment: CDR1 LGHDT and CDR2 YNNKEL (reference sequence). The J segment lost 0 bases and the V segment lost 3 bases, leaving 5 bases of the junction unmatched. CDR3 length equals 15 residues. The CDR3 nucleotides are TGTGCCAGCAGCCAGCTGGGACAGCTCTCCTACGAGCAGTACTTC. The encoded protein is CASSQLGQLSYEQYF.